The 8 T cell receptor beta chains below come from one sample, sequenced in a study of cytomegalovirus exposure and HLA in healthy donors. PCR amplification relied on 60 Vbeta primers (plus 13 Jbeta primers). Clones were sequenced by immunoSEQ multiplex PCR, and TCRdb holds only the in-frame ones, with some missing. The profile shows more than 200,000 clones, 60% to 80% of them singletons. The sequenced material came from PBMCs. The receptor source for this set is a male donor in good health and CMV-seronegative.

This chain connects TRBV25-1 to TRBJ1-2, with 8 nucleotides matching TRBD1. The CDR3 spans 13 residues. Per germline, CDR1 MGHDK and CDR2 SYGVNS. V shed 5 bases and J 4 bases; nucleotides not matched to a gene: 3. In nucleotides, the CDR3 is TGTGCCAGCAGTACAGGGGGTATCTATGGCTACACCTTC. This sequence encodes CASSTGGIYGYTF.

The V gene is TRBV19, the J gene TRBJ2-3, with a tentative D call TRBD2 (6 bases). The germline V and J ends were trimmed by 1 base and 4 bases, with 6 bases remaining between them. CDR1 LNHDA and CDR2 SQIVND come from the germline V gene (reference sequence). The CDR3 runs 13 residues. For the CDR3, the DNA is TGTGCCAGTAGTATAGGGGGGGCAGATACGCAGTATTTT. Residues: CASSIGGADTQYF.

This clone appeared a few times. The chain uses TRBV19 and TRBJ1-1; 7 bases are shared with TRBD1. Per the germline V gene, CDR1 is LNHDA and CDR2 is SQIVND (reference sequence). The CDR3 is made up of 14 amino acids. V lost 7 bases, J lost 0 bases, and 5 bases stayed unmatched. The CDR3 loop reads CASNRDRMNTEAFF. The CDR3 bases are TGTGCCAGTAATAGGGACAGAATGAACACTGAAGCTTTCTTT.

V gene TRBV30 combines with J gene TRBJ1-1, with D possibly being TRBD1 (5 bases). Germline loops: CDR1 GTSNPN, CDR2 SVGIG (reference sequence). Between the trimmed V and J ends, which lost 3 bases and 4 bases, there was a span of 9 bases. The CDR3 spans 12 residues. CDR3 nucleotides: TGTGCCTGGAGGATCAGGGCCACTGAAGCTTTCTTT. Translated: CAWRIRATEAFF. Using reference TRBV30 and TRBJ1-1 for the parts outside the CDR3, the full variable domain is SQTIHQWPATLVQPVGSPLSLECTVEGTSNPNLYWYRQAAGRGLQLLFYSVGIGQISSEVPQNLSASRPQDRQFILSSKKLLLSDSGFYLCAWRIRATEAFFGQGTRLTVV.

This sequence joins TRBV9 and TRBJ1-6; TRBD1 is a possible D gene (5 bases). Trimming removed 0 bases from V and 7 bases from J, with 14 bases in between. This CDR3 contains 16 residues. Germline V gene sequence: CDR1 SGDLS, CDR2 YYNGEE. DNA of the CDR3: TGTGCCAGCAGCGTAGGGGGCCGACAGACGAATTCACCCCTCCACTTT. This codes for CASSVGGRQTNSPLHF.

The chain couples TRBV7-3 to TRBJ2-3, with no clear D. The CDR3 runs to 13 residues. V lost 6 bases and J 3 bases, leaving 10 bases between the germline ends. Germline V CDR1 and CDR2: SGHTA, FQGTGA. The CDR3 DNA sequence: TGTGCCAGCAGTCCTAAAATGACAGATACGCAGTATTTT. Its protein is CASSPKMTDTQYF.

A few counts support this clone. The chain carries TRBV7-9 and TRBJ1-1; the match to TRBD1 covers 7 bases. Trimming took 4 bases from V and 7 from J; bases not matched to a gene: 12. The CDR3 extends over 15 amino acids. Germline CDR1 and CDR2: SEHNR and FQNEAQ (reference sequence). The CDR3 loop is CASSWDGTAEGEAFF. For the CDR3, the DNA is TGTGCCAGCAGCTGGGATGGGACAGCGGAGGGTGAAGCTTTCTTT.

This clone was seen only a few times. Other nucleotide sequences from this sample produce the same CDR3. CDR3 loop: CASSLATSGETQYF. CDR3 DNA: TGTGCCAGCAGCTTAGCGACTTCAGGGGAGACCCAGTACTTC. V and J are TRBV7-9 and TRBJ2-5, with D tentatively TRBD1 (5 bases). The CDR3 has 14 amino acids. Germline lookup yields CDR1 SEHNR and CDR2 FQNEAQ (reference sequence). Trimming pared 0 bases from V and 5 bases from J, leaving 10 bases between.